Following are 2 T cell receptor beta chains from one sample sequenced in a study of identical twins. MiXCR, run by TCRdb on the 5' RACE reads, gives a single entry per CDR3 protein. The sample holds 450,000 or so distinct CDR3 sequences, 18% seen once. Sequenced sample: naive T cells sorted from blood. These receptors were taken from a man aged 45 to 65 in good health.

In DNA form, the CDR3 reads TGTGCCAGCAGTTTGACAGGGGGTGAAGCTTTCTTT. The encoded protein is CASSLTGGEAFF. The chain carries TRBV6-5 and TRBJ1-1; the match to TRBD1 covers 9 bases. Germline V gives CDR1 MNHEY, CDR2 SVGAGI. The trim removed 4 bases at V and 7 bases at J, leaving 1 base unmatched. This CDR3 comprises 12 residues.

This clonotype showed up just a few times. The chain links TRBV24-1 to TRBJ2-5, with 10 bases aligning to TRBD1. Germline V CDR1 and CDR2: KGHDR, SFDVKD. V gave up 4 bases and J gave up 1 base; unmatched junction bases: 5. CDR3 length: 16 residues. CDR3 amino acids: CATSDMTGGGQETQYF. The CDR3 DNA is TGTGCCACCAGTGACATGACAGGGGGCGGCCAAGAGACCCAGTACTTC.